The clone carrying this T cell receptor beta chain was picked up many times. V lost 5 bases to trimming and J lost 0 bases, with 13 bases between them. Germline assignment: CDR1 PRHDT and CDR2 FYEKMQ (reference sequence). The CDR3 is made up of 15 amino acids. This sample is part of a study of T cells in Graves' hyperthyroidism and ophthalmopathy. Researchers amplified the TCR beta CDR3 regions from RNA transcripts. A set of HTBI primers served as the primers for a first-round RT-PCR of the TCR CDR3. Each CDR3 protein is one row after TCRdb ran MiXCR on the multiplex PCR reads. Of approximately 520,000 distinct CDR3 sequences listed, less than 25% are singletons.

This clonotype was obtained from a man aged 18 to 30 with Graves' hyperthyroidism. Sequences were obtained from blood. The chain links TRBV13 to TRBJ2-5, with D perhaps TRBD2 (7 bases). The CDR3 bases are TGTGCCAGCAGCAACGGGGGGCAAAACCAAGAGACCCAGTACTTC. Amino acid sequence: CASSNGGQNQETQYF.